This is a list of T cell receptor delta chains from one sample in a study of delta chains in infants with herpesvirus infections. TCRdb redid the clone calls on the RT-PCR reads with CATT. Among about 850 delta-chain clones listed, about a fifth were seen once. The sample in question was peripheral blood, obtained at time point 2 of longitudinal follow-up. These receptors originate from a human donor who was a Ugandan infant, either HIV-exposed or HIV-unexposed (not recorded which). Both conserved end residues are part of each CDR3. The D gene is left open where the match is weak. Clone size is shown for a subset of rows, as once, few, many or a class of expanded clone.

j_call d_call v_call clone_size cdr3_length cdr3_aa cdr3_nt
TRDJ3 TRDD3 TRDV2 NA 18 CACDTLGGSSWDTRQMFF TGTGCCTGTGACACGCTGGGGGGGAGCTCCTGGGACACCCGACAGATGTTTTTC
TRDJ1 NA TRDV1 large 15 CALGVSLNYTDKLIF TGTGCTCTTGGGGTAAGCCTCAATTACACCGATAAACTCATCTTT
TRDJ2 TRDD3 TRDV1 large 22 CALGEPPRLLGGFNALTAQLFF TGTGCTCTTGGGGAACCCCCCCGGCTTCTTGGGGGATTCAATGCTTTGACAGCACAACTCTTCTTT
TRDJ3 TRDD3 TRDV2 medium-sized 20 CACDTVNTGGYSWDTRQMFF TGTGCCTGTGACACCGTGAATACTGGGGGATACTCCTGGGACACCCGACAGATGTTTTTC
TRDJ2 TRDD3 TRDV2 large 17 CACDILGDTVLTAQLFF TGTGCCTGTGACATACTGGGGGATACGGTTTTGACAGCACAACTCTTCTTT
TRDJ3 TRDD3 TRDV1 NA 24 CALGEVSFRRGYWGFSWDTRQMFF TGTGCTCTTGGGGAAGTAAGCTTCCGAAGGGGGTACTGGGGCTTCTCCTGGGACACCCGACAGATGTTTTTC
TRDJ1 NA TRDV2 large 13 CACDTWGTDKLIF TGTGCCTGTGACACCTGGGGGACCGATAAACTCATCTTT
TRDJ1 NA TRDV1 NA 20 CALGEFGSWAVVKGTDKLIF TGTGCTCTTGGGGAATTTGGGAGCTGGGCCGTCGTGAAGGGCACCGATAAACTCATCTTT
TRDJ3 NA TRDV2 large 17 CACDSTGSSWDTRQMFF TGTGCCTGTGACAGTACTGGGAGCTCCTGGGACACCCGACAGATGTTTTTC
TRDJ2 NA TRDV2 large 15 CACDTLGVLTAQLFF TGTGCCTGTGACACCTTGGGGGTTCTGACAGCACAACTCTTCTTT
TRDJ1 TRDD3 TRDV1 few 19 CALGECTGGYSKYTDKLIF TGTGCTCTTGGGGAATGTACTGGGGGATACTCCAAGTACACCGATAAACTCATCTTT
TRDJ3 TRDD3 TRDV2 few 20 CACDTAAGGYADWDTRQMFF TGTGCCTGTGACACCGCGGCTGGGGGATACGCGGACTGGGACACCCGACAGATGTTTTTC
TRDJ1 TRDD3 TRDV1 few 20 CALKIPWVTGGPPCHDKLIF TGTGCTCTTAAAATCCCGTGGGTAACTGGGGGTCCCCCCTGTCATGATAAACTCATCTTT
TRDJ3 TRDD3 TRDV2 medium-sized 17 CACDVTGGYWDTRQMFF TGTGCCTGTGACGTTACTGGGGGATACTGGGACACCCGACAGATGTTTTTC
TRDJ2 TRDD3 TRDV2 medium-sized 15 CACDILGDKTAQLFF TGTGCCTGTGACATACTGGGGGATAAGACAGCACAACTCTTCTTT
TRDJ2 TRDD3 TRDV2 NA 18 CACDTVLGDPSLTAQLFF TGTGCCTGTGACACGGTACTGGGGGATCCTTCTTTGACAGCACAACTCTTCTTT
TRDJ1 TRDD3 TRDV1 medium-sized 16 CALGELSPWGRDKLIF TGTGCTCTTGGGGAACTCTCCCCCTGGGGGAGGGATAAACTCATCTTT
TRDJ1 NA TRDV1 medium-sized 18 CALGERGLRGLYTDKLIF TGTGCTCTTGGGGAACGGGGGTTACGGGGGTTGTACACCGATAAACTCATCTTT
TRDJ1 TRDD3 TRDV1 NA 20 CALGATGPVPTPYWGYKLIF TGTGCTCTTGGGGCAACGGGCCCCGTGCCCACTCCGTACTGGGGCTATAAACTCATCTTT